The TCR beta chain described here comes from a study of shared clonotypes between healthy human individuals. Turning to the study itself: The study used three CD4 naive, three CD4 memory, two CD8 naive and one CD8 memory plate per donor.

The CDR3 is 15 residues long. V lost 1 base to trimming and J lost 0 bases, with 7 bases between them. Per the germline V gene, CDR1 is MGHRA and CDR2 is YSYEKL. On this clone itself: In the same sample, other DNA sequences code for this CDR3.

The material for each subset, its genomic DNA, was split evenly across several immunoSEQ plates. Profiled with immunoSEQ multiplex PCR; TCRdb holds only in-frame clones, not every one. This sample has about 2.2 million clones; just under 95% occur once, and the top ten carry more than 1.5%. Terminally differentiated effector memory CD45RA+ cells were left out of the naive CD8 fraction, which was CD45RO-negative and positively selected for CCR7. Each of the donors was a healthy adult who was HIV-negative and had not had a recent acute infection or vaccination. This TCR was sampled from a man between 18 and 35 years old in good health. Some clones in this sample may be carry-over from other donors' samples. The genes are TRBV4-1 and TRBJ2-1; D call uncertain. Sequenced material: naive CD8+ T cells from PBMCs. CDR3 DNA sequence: TGCGCCAGCAGCCAAGCAGTGAGCTCCTACAATGAGCAGTTCTTC. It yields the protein CASSQAVSSYNEQFF.